The subject of this entry is one T cell receptor (beta chain). No antigen is known for it. V was cut by 6 bases and J by 1 base, with 9 bases left in between. Germline CDR1 reads LNHDA; CDR2 reads SQIVND (reference sequence). The CDR3 contains 13 residues. The method was immunoSEQ multiplex PCR; TCRdb's version includes in-frame clones alone and lacks a portion of them. The sample includes some 110,000 clones, 90% to 95% seen only once; the top ten take 0.2% to 0.25%. This specimen belongs to a study of graft-versus-host responses after intestinal transplantation. Study-wide context: The whole recipient group had anti-thymocyte globulin induction followed by tacrolimus and steroids for two to three years. General study points: Ileal or blood samples showed some GvH clones first, and such clones were also found in recipient marrow. Patients with graft-donor T cell macrochimerism had high graft-versus-host to host-versus-graft clonal ratios in allografts. Early post-transplant HvG declines were associated with peak circulating GvH clone levels.

This specimen was unstimulated CD4+ T cells sorted from spleen or lymph node cells, taken before transplant. This rearrangement joins TRBV19 to TRBJ2-5; the D gene could be TRBD1 or TRBD2 (5 bases each). This clonotype originated in a human donor who was the organ donor for an intestinal transplant. The CDR3 region has the DNA TGTGCCAGTAGCCGGGACCGCCAAGAGACCCAGTACTTC. Protein sequence: CASSRDRQETQYF.